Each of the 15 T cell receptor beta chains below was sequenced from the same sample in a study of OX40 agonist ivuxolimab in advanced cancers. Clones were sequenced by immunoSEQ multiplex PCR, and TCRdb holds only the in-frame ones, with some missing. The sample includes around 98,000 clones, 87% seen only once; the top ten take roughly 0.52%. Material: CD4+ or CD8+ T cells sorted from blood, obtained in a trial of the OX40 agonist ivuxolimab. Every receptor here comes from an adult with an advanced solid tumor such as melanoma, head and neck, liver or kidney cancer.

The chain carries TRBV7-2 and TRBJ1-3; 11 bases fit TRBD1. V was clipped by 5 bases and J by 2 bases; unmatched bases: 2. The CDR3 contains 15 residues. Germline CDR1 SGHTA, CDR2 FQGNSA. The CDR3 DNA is TGTGCCAGCAGCGGGGGACAGGGGGCTGGAAACACCATATATTTT. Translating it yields CASSGGQGAGNTIYF. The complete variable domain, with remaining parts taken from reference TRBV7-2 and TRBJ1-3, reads GAGVSQSPSNKVTEKGKDVELRCDPISGHTALYWYRQSLGQGLEFLIYFQGNSAPDKSGLPSDRFSAERTGGSVSTLTIQRTQQEDSAVYLCASSGGQGAGNTIYFGEGSWLTVV.

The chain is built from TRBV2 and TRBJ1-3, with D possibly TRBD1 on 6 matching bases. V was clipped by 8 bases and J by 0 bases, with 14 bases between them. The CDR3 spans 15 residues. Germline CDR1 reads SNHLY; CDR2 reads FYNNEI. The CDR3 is CASGPGANSGNTIYF. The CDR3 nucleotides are TGTGCCAGCGGCCCGGGGGCGAACTCTGGAAACACCATATATTTT.

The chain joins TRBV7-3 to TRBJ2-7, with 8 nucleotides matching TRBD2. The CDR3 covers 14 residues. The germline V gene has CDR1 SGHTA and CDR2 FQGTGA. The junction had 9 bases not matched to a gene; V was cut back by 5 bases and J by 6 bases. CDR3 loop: CASSRAGDPSEQYF. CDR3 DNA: TGTGCCAGCAGCCGAGCGGGGGACCCGAGCGAGCAGTACTTC.

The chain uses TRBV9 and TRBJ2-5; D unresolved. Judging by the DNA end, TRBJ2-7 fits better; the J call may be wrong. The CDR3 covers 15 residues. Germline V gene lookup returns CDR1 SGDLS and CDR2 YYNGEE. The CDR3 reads CASSVGSGPNYEQYF. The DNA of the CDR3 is TGTGCCAGCAGCGTAGGTTCCGGTCCCAACTACGAGCAGTACTTC.

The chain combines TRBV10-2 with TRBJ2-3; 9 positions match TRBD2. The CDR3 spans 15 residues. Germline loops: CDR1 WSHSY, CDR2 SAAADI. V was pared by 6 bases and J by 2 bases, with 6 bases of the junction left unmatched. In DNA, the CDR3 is TGCGCCAGCAGAGAGAGCGGGGGGAACACAGATACGCAGTATTTT. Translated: CASRESGGNTDTQYF.

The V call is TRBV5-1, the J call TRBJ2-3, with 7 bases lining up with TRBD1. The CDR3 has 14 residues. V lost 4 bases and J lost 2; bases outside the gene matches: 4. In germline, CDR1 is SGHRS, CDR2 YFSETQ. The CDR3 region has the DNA TGCGCCAGCAGCCCAACAGGGGCCACAGATACGCAGTATTTT. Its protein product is CASSPTGATDTQYF.

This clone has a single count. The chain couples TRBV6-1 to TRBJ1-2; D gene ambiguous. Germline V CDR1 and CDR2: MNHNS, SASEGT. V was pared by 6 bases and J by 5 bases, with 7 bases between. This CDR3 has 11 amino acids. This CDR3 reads CASSQRYGYTF. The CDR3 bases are TGTGCCAGCAGCCAAAGGTATGGCTACACCTTC.

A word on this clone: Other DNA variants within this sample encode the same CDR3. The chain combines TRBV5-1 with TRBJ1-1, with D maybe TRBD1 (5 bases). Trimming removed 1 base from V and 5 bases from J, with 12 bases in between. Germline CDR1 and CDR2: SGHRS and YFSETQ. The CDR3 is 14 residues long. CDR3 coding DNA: TGCGCCAGCAGCTTGTCCGGGGGGAATACTGAAGCTTTCTTT. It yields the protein CASSLSGGNTEAFF.

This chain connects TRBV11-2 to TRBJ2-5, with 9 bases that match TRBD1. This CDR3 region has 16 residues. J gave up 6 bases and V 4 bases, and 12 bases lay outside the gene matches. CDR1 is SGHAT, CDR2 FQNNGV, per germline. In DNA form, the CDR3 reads TGTGCCAGCAGCTCCCCCAGGGACAGGGTCGGGCAGACCCAGTACTTC. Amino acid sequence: CASSSPRDRVGQTQYF.

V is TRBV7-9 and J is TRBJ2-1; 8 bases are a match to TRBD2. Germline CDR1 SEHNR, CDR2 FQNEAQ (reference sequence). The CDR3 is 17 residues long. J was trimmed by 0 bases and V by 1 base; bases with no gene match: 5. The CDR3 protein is CASSLGGGSSSYNEQFF. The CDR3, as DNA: TGTGCCAGCAGCTTAGGCGGGGGGTCGAGCTCCTACAATGAGCAGTTCTTC.

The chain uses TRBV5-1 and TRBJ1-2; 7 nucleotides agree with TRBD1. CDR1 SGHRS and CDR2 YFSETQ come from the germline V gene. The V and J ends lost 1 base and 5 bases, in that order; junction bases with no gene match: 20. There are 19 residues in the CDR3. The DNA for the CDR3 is TGCGCCAGCAGCTTGCCCGGGAAAATGAGACAGGGCTCATTGTATGGCTACACCTTC. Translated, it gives CASSLPGKMRQGSLYGYTF.

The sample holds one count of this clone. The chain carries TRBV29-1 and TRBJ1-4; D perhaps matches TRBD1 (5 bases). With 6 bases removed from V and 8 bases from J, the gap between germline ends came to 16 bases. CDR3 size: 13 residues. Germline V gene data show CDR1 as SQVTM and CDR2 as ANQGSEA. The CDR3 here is CSVLAGSGEKLFF. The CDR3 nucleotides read TGCAGCGTCCTCGCAGGGTCTGGGGAAAAACTGTTTTTT.

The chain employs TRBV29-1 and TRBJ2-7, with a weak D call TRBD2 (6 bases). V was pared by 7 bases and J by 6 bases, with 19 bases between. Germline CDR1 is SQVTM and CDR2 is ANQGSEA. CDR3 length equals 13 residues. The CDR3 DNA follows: TGCAGCGCCGAGGGTGAAGGAGGGAGCGAGCAGTACTTC. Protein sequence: CSAEGEGGSEQYF.

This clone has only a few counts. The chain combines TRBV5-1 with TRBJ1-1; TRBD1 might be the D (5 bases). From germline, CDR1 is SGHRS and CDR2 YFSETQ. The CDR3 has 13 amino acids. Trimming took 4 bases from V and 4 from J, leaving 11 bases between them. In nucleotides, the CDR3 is TGCGCCAGCAGCCCGCCGGGGGGCACTGAAGCTTTCTTT. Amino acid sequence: CASSPPGGTEAFF.

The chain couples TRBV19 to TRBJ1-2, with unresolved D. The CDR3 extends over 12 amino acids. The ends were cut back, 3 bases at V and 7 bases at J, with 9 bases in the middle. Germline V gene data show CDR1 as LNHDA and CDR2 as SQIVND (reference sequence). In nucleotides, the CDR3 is TGTGCCAGTAGTATGAGTAGGGCTGGCTACACCTTC. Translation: CASSMSRAGYTF.